What follows are 26 T cell receptor beta chains derived from one specimen sequenced in a study of OX40 agonist ivuxolimab in advanced cancers. Clones were sequenced by immunoSEQ multiplex PCR, and TCRdb holds only the in-frame ones, with some missing. The sample yields 89,000 or so clones, less than 95% seen once. The sample in question was CD4+ or CD8+ T cells sorted from blood, obtained in a trial of the OX40 agonist ivuxolimab. The receptors shown here come from an adult with an advanced solid tumor such as melanoma, head and neck, liver or kidney cancer.

V usage is TRBV28 and J usage is TRBJ1-5, with a weak D call TRBD1 (5 bases). The CDR3 extends over 15 amino acids. V lost 4 bases and J lost 4, with 14 bases in between. Germline V lookup: CDR1 MDHEN, CDR2 SYDVKM. Here the CDR3 DNA reads TGTGCCAGCAGTTACCCGCCAGGGTTAAATCAGCCCCAGCATTTT. This codes for CASSYPPGLNQPQHF.

The V and J genes are TRBV29-1 and TRBJ1-2; a possible D gene is TRBD1 (5 bases). V dropped 2 bases and J dropped 14 bases, with 15 bases sitting between them. CDR1 and CDR2 (germline): SQVTM, ANQGSEA. The CDR3 length is 11 residues. CDR3 nucleotide sequence: TGCAGCGTTGAACGGCGTCGCGAGGGGACCTTC. This gives the protein CSVERRREGTF. The full variable domain, in which reference TRBV29-1 and TRBJ1-2 provide the parts outside the CDR3, is SAVISQKPSRDICQRGTSLTIQCQVDSQVTMMFWYRQQPGQSLTLIATANQGSEATYESGFVIDKFPISRPNLTFSTLTVSNMSPEDSSIYLCSVERRREGTFGSGTRLTVV.

The chain couples TRBV4-3 to TRBJ2-1; D not certain. Trimming pared 8 bases from V and 4 bases from J, leaving 18 bases between. The CDR3 covers 15 residues. The germline CDR1 and CDR2 sequences are LGHNA and YSLEER. The CDR3 DNA reads as TGCGCCAGCGCCATCGACTTCGAACGATACAATGAGCAGTTCTTC. Protein product: CASAIDFERYNEQFF.

CDR3 sequence: CASSQATSGRAVDTQYF. The CDR3 region has the DNA TGCGCCAGCAGCCAAGCGACTAGCGGGAGGGCCGTAGATACGCAGTATTTT. The chain has TRBV4-3 and TRBJ2-3; TRBD2 matches 14 bases. Germline trimming cut 1 base from V and 5 bases from J; bases unmatched to any gene: 5. The germline V gene has CDR1 LGHNA and CDR2 YSLEER. This CDR3 contains 17 residues.

Concerning this clone itself: This sample also contains other DNA sequences that code for the same CDR3. V usage is TRBV6-5 and J usage is TRBJ1-5, with 8 nucleotides matching TRBD1. V was pared by 4 bases and J by 4 bases, with 0 bases of the junction left unmatched. From germline, CDR1 is MNHEY and CDR2 SVGAGI. The length of the CDR3 is 13 residues. CDR3: CASSWTGNQPQHF. For the CDR3, the DNA is TGTGCCAGCAGTTGGACAGGGAATCAGCCCCAGCATTTT.

The chain joins TRBV6-6 to TRBJ2-1; D tentatively reads TRBD1 or TRBD2 (6 bases each). This CDR3 has 12 residues. In germline, CDR1 is MNHNY, CDR2 SVGAGI (reference sequence). V was cut by 8 bases and J by 6 bases, with 11 bases left in between. In DNA form, the CDR3 reads TGTGCCAGCCGGTGGGGGGCCAATGAGCAGTTCTTC. This gives the protein CASRWGANEQFF.

The J gene is TRBJ1-5, the V gene TRBV27, with a tentative D call TRBD1 (5 bases). The CDR3 is made up of 15 amino acids. CDR1 and CDR2 (germline): MNHEY, SMNVEV (reference sequence). Trimming removed 2 bases at V and 3 bases at J, with 11 bases between. The CDR3 region is CASSLIAGFNQPQHF. As DNA, the CDR3 is TGTGCCAGCAGTTTAATAGCAGGGTTCAATCAGCCCCAGCATTTT.

The chain carries TRBV30 and TRBJ2-1, with TRBD1 identical over 9 bases. The CDR3 has 13 amino acids. The J segment lost 14 bases and the V segment lost 2 bases, leaving 10 bases of the junction unmatched. CDR1 GTSNPN and CDR2 SVGIG come from the germline V gene (reference sequence). This CDR3 reads CAWSLWDREDKFF. The CDR3 region has the DNA TGTGCCTGGAGTCTCTGGGACAGGGAGGATAAGTTCTTC.

This rearrangement joins TRBV7-2 to TRBJ2-6; D remains unclear. This CDR3 spans 15 amino acids. V lost 1 base to trimming and J lost 0 bases, with 4 bases between them. Germline loops: CDR1 SGHTA, CDR2 FQGNSA. The CDR3 reads CASSLGLSGANVLTF. CDR3 coding DNA: TGTGCCAGCAGCTTAGGCCTCTCTGGGGCCAACGTCCTGACTTTC.

This clone was detected only once. The genes are TRBV11-2 and TRBJ2-1; D gene unclear. CDR1 is SGHAT and CDR2 is FQNNGV in the germline V gene. CDR3 length: 12 amino acids. Trimming stripped 3 bases from V and 10 bases from J, with 10 bases between. The CDR3: CASSFGRLEQFF. CDR3 coding DNA: TGTGCCAGCAGCTTTGGAAGACTGGAGCAGTTCTTC.

The V call is TRBV28, the J call TRBJ2-5, with 10 bases that match TRBD2. Trimming cost V 5 bases and J 1 base; bases outside gene matches: 7. The CDR3 is 16 residues long. The V gene's germline CDR1 is MDHEN and CDR2 SYDVKM. DNA of the CDR3: TGTGCCAGCAGTCTTTATAGCGGGGGGATCCAAGAGACCCAGTACTTC. Protein: CASSLYSGGIQETQYF.

This clone has more than one count but fewer than ten. CDR3 protein: CASSYGSYFYEQYF. The CDR3 DNA sequence: TGTGCCAGCAGTTACGGGTCGTACTTCTACGAGCAGTACTTC. The V call is TRBV27, the J call TRBJ2-7; D remains unclear. Germline-derived CDR1 and CDR2 are MNHEY and SMNVEV (reference sequence). The germline V and J ends were trimmed by 4 bases and 3 bases, with 13 bases remaining between them. CDR3 length: 14 residues.

V usage is TRBV28 and J usage is TRBJ1-5, with TRBD1 as a possible D gene (6 bases). The V and J ends lost 5 bases and 1 base respectively, with 12 bases between them. Germline CDR1 and CDR2: MDHEN and SYDVKM. The CDR3 consists of 15 residues. This CDR3 is CASSPWTESNQPQHF. The CDR3 DNA sequence: TGTGCCAGCAGTCCCTGGACAGAGAGCAATCAGCCCCAGCATTTT.

V is TRBV7-9 and J is TRBJ2-7; D remains ambiguous. V lost 2 bases to trimming and J lost 3 bases, with 14 bases between them. This CDR3 spans 15 amino acids. The germline V gene has CDR1 SEHNR and CDR2 FQNEAQ (reference sequence). In DNA, the CDR3 is TGTGCCAGCAGCTTACCTGGGTCTCAGAACTACGAGCAGTACGTC. Encoded protein: CASSLPGSQNYEQYV.

This clone was seen just once. The chain recombines TRBV11-3 with TRBJ2-3, with 8 bases aligning to TRBD2. The CDR3 totals 16 residues. Germline V gene data show CDR1 as SGHNT and CDR2 as YENEEA. V shed 8 bases, J shed 5 bases, and the junction held 15 bases outside the gene matches. The CDR3 DNA reads as TGTGCCAGCGTGCCGGGGGGGAAACGTGAACGAGATACGCAGTATTTT. It translates to CASVPGGKRERDTQYF.

The gene calls are TRBV7-9 and TRBJ1-2; 7 bases map to TRBD1. Per germline, CDR1 SEHNR and CDR2 FQNEAQ (reference sequence). The J segment lost 5 bases and the V segment lost 1 base, leaving 7 bases of the junction unmatched. The CDR3 sequence is 15 residues long. The CDR3 DNA is TGTGCCAGCAGCTTAGGGGTGGGACAGCTATATGGCTACACCTTC. This gives the protein CASSLGVGQLYGYTF.

This chain connects TRBV7-9 to TRBJ2-1, with TRBD1 matching 8 bases. The J segment lost 6 bases and the V segment lost 5 bases, leaving 9 bases of the junction unmatched. Germline V gene lookup returns CDR1 SEHNR and CDR2 FQNEAQ (reference sequence). CDR3 length: 15 residues. CDR3: CASSPPGQGGNEQFF. The CDR3 region has the DNA TGTGCCAGCAGCCCCCCCGGACAGGGAGGCAATGAGCAGTTCTTC.

In DNA form, the CDR3 reads TGTGCCAGCAGTGAATTAGATTCCTCCTATAATTCACCCCTCCACTTT. Translating it yields CASSELDSSYNSPLHF. V usage is TRBV6-1 and J usage is TRBJ1-6; D gene unclear. V was trimmed by 2 bases and J by 0 bases, leaving 8 bases between them. Germline assignment: CDR1 MNHNS and CDR2 SASEGT. CDR3 length: 16 amino acids.

CDR3 loop: CASRLTETYEQYF. CDR3 DNA: TGTGCCAGCAGATTGACAGAAACCTACGAGCAGTACTTC. This chain connects TRBV6-6 to TRBJ2-7; maybe TRBD1 (5 bases). The CDR3 is made up of 13 amino acids. The ends were cut back, 6 bases at V and 2 bases at J, with 11 bases in the middle. From germline, CDR1 is MNHNY and CDR2 SVGAGI (reference sequence).

The gene calls are TRBV6-1 and TRBJ2-4, with TRBD2 matching over 10 bases. The CDR3 is 17 amino acids. V gave up 0 bases and J gave up 7 bases; unmatched junction bases: 9. Per germline, CDR1 MNHNS and CDR2 SASEGT. CDR3 region: CASSEAIGLAGANIQYF. CDR3 DNA: TGTGCCAGCAGTGAAGCAATAGGGCTAGCGGGGGCGAACATTCAGTACTTC.

This clone showed up just a few times. This chain uses TRBV28 with TRBJ1-5, with D uncertain. CDR3 size: 15 residues. Trimming took off 5 bases at V and 0 bases at J, with 11 bases between the two ends. In germline, CDR1 is MDHEN, CDR2 SYDVKM. The CDR3 reads CASSPRQNSNQPQHF. CDR3 coding DNA: TGTGCCAGCAGTCCCCGTCAGAATAGCAATCAGCCCCAGCATTTT.

The chain recombines TRBV10-3 with TRBJ2-1; 7 bases agree with TRBD2. The CDR3 contains 12 residues. Looked up from germline, CDR1 is ENHRY and CDR2 is SYGVKD. V shed 11 bases, J shed 5 bases, and the junction held 6 bases outside the gene matches. The CDR3 sequence is CAVRLADNEQFF. CDR3 bases: TGTGCCGTCCGACTAGCCGACAATGAGCAGTTCTTC.

This clone appeared a few times. The rearrangement joins TRBV19 to TRBJ1-5; D is perhaps TRBD1 (5 bases). The CDR3 totals 15 residues. The ends were cut back, 3 bases at V and 2 bases at J, with 11 bases in the middle. Per germline, CDR1 LNHDA and CDR2 SQIVND (reference sequence). CDR3 DNA: TGTGCCAGTAGTATCTGGGGGGGTGGCAATCAGCCCCAGCATTTT. Translation gives CASSIWGGGNQPQHF.

The chain is built from TRBV5-1 and TRBJ1-2; TRBD1 is a possible D gene (6 bases). Germline CDR1 is SGHRS and CDR2 is YFSETQ. V was clipped by 0 bases and J by 7 bases, with 13 bases between them. The CDR3 length is 14 residues. The CDR3, as DNA: TGCGCCAGCAGCTTGGATCGGACAGTGTCTGGCTACACCTTC. It specifies CASSLDRTVSGYTF.

V and J are TRBV10-2 and TRBJ2-5, with 12 positions matching TRBD2. Trimming removed 0 bases from V and 5 bases from J; junction bases left unmatched: 4. Germline V CDR1 and CDR2: WSHSY, SAAADI. This CDR3 comprises 16 residues. The CDR3 nucleotides read TGCGCCAGCAGTGAGTCGCTAGCGGGAGGGCCGGAGACCCAGTACTTC. Protein: CASSESLAGGPETQYF.

The chain joins TRBV10-3 to TRBJ1-5; D gene uncertain. The CDR3 length is 15 residues. Germline CDR1 ENHRY, CDR2 SYGVKD. Trimming pared 0 bases from V and 7 bases from J, leaving 13 bases between. The CDR3 here is CAISESIGRGQPQHF. The CDR3 DNA is TGTGCCATCAGTGAGTCCATAGGGCGCGGCCAGCCCCAGCATTTT.